The 22 T cell receptor beta chains reported below all come from one sample, sequenced in a study of blood T cells in healthy people across ages (dated by TCRdb to about 2015). Receptor amplification or capture employed 5' RACE. TCRdb records Illumina HiSeq 2500 as the sequencer. A second PCR of roughly 6 to 12 cycles was run with a J-beta primer mix and a sample-barcoded 5' primer. TCRdb trimmed public reads at Q25 via fastp, called clones via MiXCR and kept in-frame beta chains. Entries are consolidated by CDR3 protein sequence, retaining the most common genes and DNA. This sample gives around 1,000,000 distinct CDR3 sequences in total; approximately 25% of them show up just once. The top ten clones comprise 0.65% to 0.95% of the sample. The same data also went into a second study, on T cells of mothers and their children.

The sample consisted of blood. These receptor sequences come from a girl aged 2 to 9 in good health.

The chain links TRBV20-1 to TRBJ2-3; 8 bases are a match to TRBD2. Losses at the gene ends were 5 bases for V and 4 bases for J; bases not matched to a gene: 8. The CDR3 sequence is 14 residues long. Germline V gene sequence: CDR1 DFQATT, CDR2 SNEGSKA (reference sequence). CDR3: CSASERTSPDTQYF. CDR3 sequence (DNA): TGCAGTGCTTCCGAAAGGACTAGCCCAGATACGCAGTATTTT.

This chain uses TRBV2 with TRBJ2-5; 11 nucleotides line up with TRBD2. Germline lookup yields CDR1 SNHLY and CDR2 FYNNEI. The V segment lost 6 bases and the J segment 4 bases; nucleotides outside the gene matches: 10. The CDR3 length is 16 residues. The CDR3 DNA follows: TGTGCCAGCAGGATGAATAGCGGGGGGGCCCGAGAGACCCAGTACTTC. Protein sequence: CASRMNSGGARETQYF.

CDR3 coding DNA: TGTGCCAGCGCGAGGACGGGAGGGCCAGGCGAGACCCAGTACTTC. Amino acids: CASARTGGPGETQYF. This chain links TRBV3-1 with TRBJ2-5, with 8 bases lining up with TRBD2. The CDR3 has 15 residues. V was clipped by 8 bases and J by 5 bases; unmatched bases: 13. CDR1 is LGHDT and CDR2 is YNNKEL in the germline V gene (reference sequence).

The V gene is TRBV29-1, the J gene TRBJ2-7; D tentatively fits TRBD1 or TRBD2 (5 bases each). Germline lookup yields CDR1 SQVTM and CDR2 ANQGSEA. This CDR3 comprises 15 residues. V was clipped by 4 bases and J by 3 bases, with 19 bases between them. CDR3 in amino acids: CSVAGETAGGYEQYF. DNA for the CDR3: TGCAGCGTTGCCGGGGAGACAGCTGGGGGCTACGAGCAGTACTTC.

There are a few counts of this clonotype. The gene calls are TRBV6-6 and TRBJ1-2; a weak D match, TRBD1 (5 bases). V was pared by 2 bases and J by 8 bases, with 12 bases between. In germline, CDR1 is MNHNY, CDR2 SVGAGI (reference sequence). The CDR3 is 13 amino acids. CDR3 in DNA: TGTGCCAGCAGTTACGGGGGATCGAACGGCTACACCTTC. It translates to CASSYGGSNGYTF.

This clonotype was found a few times. This chain links TRBV28 with TRBJ2-3; D remains unclear. This CDR3 is 16 amino acids long. Germline CDR1 is MDHEN and CDR2 is SYDVKM. Trimming pared 2 bases from V and 0 bases from J, leaving 12 bases between. CDR3 DNA: TGTGCCAGCAGTTTAGTTGCGGTAGCTAGCACAGATACGCAGTATTTT. This translates into CASSLVAVASTDTQYF.

This clonotype was seen more than once but under ten times. The V gene is TRBV5-1, the J gene TRBJ1-1; perhaps TRBD1 as D (6 bases). V was shortened by 2 bases and J by 8 bases, with 13 bases between the two germline ends. CDR1 is SGHRS and CDR2 is YFSETQ in the germline V gene. The CDR3 length is 13 residues. The CDR3 coding sequence is TGCGCCAGCAGCTTTAGAGGGGGTTCGGAAGCTTTCTTT. Translating gives CASSFRGGSEAFF.

The chain employs TRBV7-9 and TRBJ1-5, with D possibly TRBD1 on 6 matching bases. Per the germline V gene, CDR1 is SEHNR and CDR2 is FQNEAQ (reference sequence). The CDR3 has 15 residues. V dropped 1 base and J dropped 7 bases, with 14 bases sitting between them. CDR3 protein: CASSLDQQGKQPQHF. DNA of the CDR3: TGTGCCAGCAGCTTAGATCAACAGGGTAAACAGCCCCAGCATTTT.

This clonotype came up a few times. CDR3: CASKSGANTEAFF. CDR3 DNA: TGTGCCAGCAAGAGTGGGGCGAACACTGAAGCTTTCTTT. The V call is TRBV6-5, the J call TRBJ1-1; a weak D match, TRBD1 (5 bases). Germline CDR1 and CDR2: MNHEY and SVGAGI. V was cut by 7 bases and J by 1 base, with 10 bases left in between. The CDR3 extends over 13 amino acids.

There are a few counts of this clonotype. The genes are TRBV5-1 and TRBJ1-4; TRBD1 is a possible D gene (6 bases). V was trimmed by 4 bases and J by 7 bases, leaving 20 bases between them. CDR3 length equals 16 residues. Looked up from germline, CDR1 is SGHRS and CDR2 is YFSETQ. The CDR3: CASSVNTGLGGEKLFF. The CDR3 bases are TGCGCCAGCAGCGTCAACACAGGGTTGGGAGGTGAAAAACTGTTTTTT.

The sample holds a few counts of this clonotype. The chain links TRBV24-1 to TRBJ2-7, with a tentative D call TRBD2 (5 bases). There are 14 residues in the CDR3. With 3 bases removed from V and 6 bases from J, the gap between germline ends came to 14 bases. The germline CDR1 and CDR2 sequences are KGHDR and SFDVKD. CDR3 in amino acids: CATSDPGLPGEQYF. As DNA, the CDR3 is TGTGCCACCAGTGATCCGGGATTACCGGGCGAGCAGTACTTC.

This clonotype turned up a few times. The chain links TRBV10-3 to TRBJ2-7; 7 nucleotides agree with TRBD1. V shed 6 bases, J shed 2 bases, and the junction held 10 bases outside the gene matches. This CDR3 comprises 15 residues. Germline loops: CDR1 ENHRY, CDR2 SYGVKD. CDR3 loop: CAISRIRGLTYEQYF. The CDR3 DNA reads as TGTGCCATCAGCCGAATCAGGGGGTTAACCTACGAGCAGTACTTC.

The chain employs TRBV20-1 and TRBJ2-5; D is uncertain. The J call may be mistaken, given a closer DNA end match to TRBJ2-7. This CDR3 region has 14 residues. The germline V gene has CDR1 DFQATT and CDR2 SNEGSKA (reference sequence). The CDR3 bases are TGCAGTGCATTTGGCGTGGGCTTAGGCTACGAGCAGTACTTC. As protein: CSAFGVGLGYEQYF.

The chain recombines TRBV4-1 with TRBJ2-1, with 7 bases lining up with TRBD2. Per germline, CDR1 MGHRA and CDR2 YSYEKL. The CDR3 has 16 residues. V was clipped by 0 bases and J by 4 bases; unmatched bases: 6. DNA for the CDR3: TGCGCCAGCAGCCAAGATGGGAGGGCGGTTTACAATGAGCAGTTCTTC. Its protein product is CASSQDGRAVYNEQFF.

The chain is built from TRBV28 and TRBJ1-1; no clear D. Germline assignment: CDR1 MDHEN and CDR2 SYDVKM. The CDR3 runs to 13 residues. V dropped 5 bases and J dropped 6 bases, with 13 bases sitting between them. CDR3 sequence: CASSAPTLAEAFF. The CDR3, as DNA: TGTGCCAGCAGTGCTCCTACATTGGCTGAAGCTTTCTTT.

This clonotype was detected only a few times. The chain recombines TRBV6-2 or TRBV6-3 with TRBJ2-5, with 7 nucleotides matching TRBD1. The J call is in doubt because the DNA end fits TRBJ2-7 better. The CDR3 loop spans 13 amino acids. Germline lookup yields CDR1 MNHEY and CDR2 SVGEGT. CDR3 in DNA: TGTGCCAGCAACCAAGGGGGCAGGTACGAGCAGTACTTC. Its protein is CASNQGGRYEQYF.

This clonotype appeared many times. One end of the junction is discordant with germline, which a read error may explain. The rearrangement joins TRBV4-2 to TRBJ2-1, with D unclear. Germline CDR1 and CDR2: LGHNA and YNFKEQ. CDR3 length: 12 amino acids. The CDR3 bases are TGTGCCAGCAGTCAAGCGCCGAATGAGCAGTTCTTC. Translating gives CASSQAPNEQFF.

This clonotype has only a few counts. The chain uses TRBV19 and TRBJ2-5, with D perhaps matching TRBD2 (6 bases). CDR3 length equals 14 residues. In germline, CDR1 is LNHDA, CDR2 SQIVND (reference sequence). V lost 9 bases to trimming and J lost 0 bases, with 14 bases between them. The DNA of the CDR3 is TGTGCCAGCAGCGGTGGGGGGTACCAAGAGACCCAGTACTTC. Its translation: CASSGGGYQETQYF.

This clonotype showed up just a few times. V is TRBV12-3 or TRBV12-4 and J is TRBJ2-7, with D perhaps given as TRBD1 or TRBD2 (5 bases each). CDR3 size: 12 residues. V was pared by 8 bases and J by 5 bases, with 13 bases between. CDR3: CASAGGGDEQYF. The CDR3 DNA sequence: TGTGCCAGCGCCGGTGGGGGTGACGAGCAGTACTTC.

The chain combines TRBV20-1 with TRBJ2-1, with 7 nucleotides matching TRBD1. Germline CDR1 DFQATT, CDR2 SNEGSKA (reference sequence). V dropped 6 bases and J dropped 7; count of bases not matched to a gene: 15. The CDR3 sequence is 15 residues long. CDR3 sequence: CSALRGGSLGNEQFF. The CDR3 DNA is TGCAGTGCCCTGCGAGGGGGCAGTTTAGGTAATGAGCAGTTCTTC.

This clonotype came up a few times. V usage is TRBV4-3 and J usage is TRBJ2-3; D possibly corresponds to TRBD2 (5 bases). V was clipped by 0 bases and J by 4 bases, with 5 bases between them. Germline V lookup: CDR1 LGHNA, CDR2 YSLEER. The CDR3 consists of 13 residues. CDR3 in DNA: TGCGCCAGCAGCCAAGAGAGGGCAGATACGCAGTATTTT. This sequence encodes CASSQERADTQYF.

In its sample, this clonotype was seen a few times. V and J are TRBV28 and TRBJ2-7; D tentatively reads TRBD1 or TRBD2 (5 bases each). Per germline, CDR1 MDHEN and CDR2 SYDVKM. This CDR3 contains 16 residues. The germline V and J ends were trimmed by 5 bases and 3 bases, with 20 bases remaining between them. The CDR3 sequence: CASSVPGTASGYEQYF. CDR3 DNA: TGTGCCAGCAGTGTGCCCGGGACCGCGTCGGGCTACGAGCAGTACTTC.